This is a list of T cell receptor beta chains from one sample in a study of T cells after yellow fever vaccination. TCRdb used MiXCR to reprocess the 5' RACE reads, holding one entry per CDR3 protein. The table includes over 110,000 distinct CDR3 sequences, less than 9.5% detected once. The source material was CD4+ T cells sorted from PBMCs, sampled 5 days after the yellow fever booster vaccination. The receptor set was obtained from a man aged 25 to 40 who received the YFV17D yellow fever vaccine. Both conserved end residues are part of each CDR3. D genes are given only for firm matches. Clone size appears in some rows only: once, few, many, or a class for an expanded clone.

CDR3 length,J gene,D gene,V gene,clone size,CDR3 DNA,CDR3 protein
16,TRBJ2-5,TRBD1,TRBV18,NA,TGTGCCAGCTCATCACGGCCGGACAGGGTCCAAGAGACCCAGTACTTC,CASSSRPDRVQETQYF
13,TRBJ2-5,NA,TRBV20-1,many,TGCAGTGCCAGCCCCCAGGCGGGGGAGACCCAGTACTTC,CSASPQAGETQYF
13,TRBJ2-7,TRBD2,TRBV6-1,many,TGTGCCAGCAGTGGCGGGGGGGGCTACGAGCAGTACTTC,CASSGGGGYEQYF
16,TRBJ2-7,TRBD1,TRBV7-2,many,TGTGCCAGCAGCCCTGCGACAGGGGTGATGGCCTACGAGCAGTACTTC,CASSPATGVMAYEQYF
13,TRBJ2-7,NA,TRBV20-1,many,TGCAGTGCTAGGTCCCAATCAGACTACGAGCAGTACTTC,CSARSQSDYEQYF
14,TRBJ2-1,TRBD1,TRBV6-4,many,TGTGCCAGCGCCTTCGACAGGGGGTCGGATGAGCAGTTCTTC,CASAFDRGSDEQFF
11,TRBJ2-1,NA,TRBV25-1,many,TGTGCCACCAACTCCTACAATGAGCAGTTCTTC,CATNSYNEQFF
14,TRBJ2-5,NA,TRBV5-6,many,TGTGCCAGCAGCTTGGAGGCAGCCTTAACAACCCAGTACTTC,CASSLEAALTTQYF
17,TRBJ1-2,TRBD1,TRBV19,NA,TGTGCCAGTAGGGAGACCGGGACAGGGGGCAGCGGGTATGGCTACACCTTC,CASRETGTGGSGYGYTF
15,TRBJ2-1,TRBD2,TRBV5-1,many,TGCGCCAGCCGTAAGGTAGCGGGAGCTTACAATGAGCAGTTCTTC,CASRKVAGAYNEQFF
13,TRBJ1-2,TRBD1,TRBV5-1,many,TGCGCCAGCAGCCCGGGACAGGTCTATGGCTACACCTTC,CASSPGQVYGYTF
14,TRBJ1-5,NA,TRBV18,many,TGTGCCAGCTCCCCCGGGGGGATAAGCCAGCCCCAGCATTTT,CASSPGGISQPQHF
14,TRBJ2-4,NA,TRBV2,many,TGTGCCAGCAGTGAAGACGGGATAGGAAACATTCAGTACTTC,CASSEDGIGNIQYF
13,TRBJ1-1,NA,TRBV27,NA,TGTGCCAGCAGTTTGGAACGGGCAGCTGAAGCTTTCTTT,CASSLERAAEAFF
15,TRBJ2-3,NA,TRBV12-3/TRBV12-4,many,TGTGCCAGCAGGACATGGGGGCTTAGCACAGATACGCAGTATTTT,CASRTWGLSTDTQYF
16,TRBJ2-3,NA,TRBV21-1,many,TGTGCCAGCACCCGACTAGCGTATCTCAGCACAGATACGCAGTATTTT,CASTRLAYLSTDTQYF
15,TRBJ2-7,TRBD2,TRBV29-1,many,TGCAGCGTGAGCGGACTAGCGGGAGGAACCTACGAGCAGTACTTC,CSVSGLAGGTYEQYF
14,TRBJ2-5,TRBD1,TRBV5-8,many,TGTGCCAGCAGCGATCCGGGACAGGGGACGACCCAGTACTTC,CASSDPGQGTTQYF
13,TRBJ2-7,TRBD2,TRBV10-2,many,TGCGCCAGCATAAGCGGGAGTTCTAGCGAGCAGTACTTC,CASISGSSSEQYF
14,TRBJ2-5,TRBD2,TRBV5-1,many,TGCGCCAGCAGCTTGATGCGGGAGCAAGAGACCCAGTACTTC,CASSLMREQETQYF
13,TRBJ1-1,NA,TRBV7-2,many,TGTGCCAGCAGTCGACAGAAGAACACTGAAGCTTTCTTT,CASSRQKNTEAFF
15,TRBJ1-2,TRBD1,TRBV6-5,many,TGTGCCAGCAGTCGGGAGGGACAGGGGGCGCGGAGCTACACCTTC,CASSREGQGARSYTF
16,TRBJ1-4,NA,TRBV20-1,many,TGCAGTGCTAGAGATCTACCGGGAAGGGAGGACGAAAAACTGTTTTTT,CSARDLPGREDEKLFF
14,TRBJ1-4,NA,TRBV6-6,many,TGTGCCAGCAGTTTCCCGGGTACTAATGAAAAACTGTTTTTT,CASSFPGTNEKLFF
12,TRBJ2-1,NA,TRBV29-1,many,TGCAGCGGAGGGCTTTGGGACAATGAGCAGTTCTTC,CSGGLWDNEQFF
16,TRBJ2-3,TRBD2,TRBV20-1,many,TGCAGTGCTAGAGATGTGGCGGGAGGTGGCCCAGATACGCAGTATTTT,CSARDVAGGGPDTQYF
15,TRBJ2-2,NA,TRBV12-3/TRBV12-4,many,TGTGCCAGCAGCCCAATGGCGGGAAGCACCGGGGAGCTGTTTTTT,CASSPMAGSTGELFF
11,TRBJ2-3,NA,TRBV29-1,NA,TGCAGCGGGAGAGTCACAGATACGCAGTATTTT,CSGRVTDTQYF
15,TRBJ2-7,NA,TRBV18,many,TGTGCCAGCTCATCATCTTCGGGGGGCATGGGCGAGCAGTACTTC,CASSSSSGGMGEQYF
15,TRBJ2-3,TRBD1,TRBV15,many,TGTGCCACCAGCAGAGGACAGGGCTTGGGAGATACGCAGTATTTT,CATSRGQGLGDTQYF
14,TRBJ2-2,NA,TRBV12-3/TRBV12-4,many,TGTGCCAGCAGTTTGCAGGGCCGGCCCGGGGAGCTGTTTTTT,CASSLQGRPGELFF
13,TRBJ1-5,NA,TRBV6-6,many,TGTGCCAGCAGTTACTCAGGGGGTGAGCCCCAGCATTTT,CASSYSGGEPQHF
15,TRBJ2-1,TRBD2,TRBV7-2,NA,TGTGCCAGCAGCTTAGTGGGACTAGCGAGCAATCAGCAGTTCTTC,CASSLVGLASNQQFF
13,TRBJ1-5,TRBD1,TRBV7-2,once,TGTGCCAGCAGCGGTTACAGGGGTCAGTCCCAGCATTTT,CASSGYRGQSQHF
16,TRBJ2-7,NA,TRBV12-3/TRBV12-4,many,TGTGCCAGCAGTAACCTAAGGGGCTCCTACTCCTACGAGCAGTACTTC,CASSNLRGSYSYEQYF
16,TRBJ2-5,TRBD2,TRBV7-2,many,TGTGCCAGCAGCTTAGCAGGACTAGCGGGAGTGGAGACCCAGTACTTC,CASSLAGLAGVETQYF
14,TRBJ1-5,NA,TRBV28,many,TGTGCCAGCAGTTTCGTCAGGGAGGATCGGGCCCAGCATTTT,CASSFVREDRAQHF
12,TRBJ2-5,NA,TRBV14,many,TGTGCCAGCAGGCGGGGCAAAGAGACCCAGTACTTC,CASRRGKETQYF
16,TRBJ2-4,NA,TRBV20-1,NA,TGCAGTGCTAGAGTTTGGGGGAGCTTAGCCAAAAACATTCAGTACTTC,CSARVWGSLAKNIQYF
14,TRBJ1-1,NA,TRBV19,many,TGTGCCAGTAGTTTGGGACACTTGAACACTGAAGCTTTCTTT,CASSLGHLNTEAFF
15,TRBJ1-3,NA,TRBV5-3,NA,TGTGCCAGAAGCTTGGACAGGGCCCCTGGAAACACCATATATTTT,CARSLDRAPGNTIYF
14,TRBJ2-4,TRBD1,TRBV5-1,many,TGCGCCAGCAGCCCGGGACAGGTGAAAAACATTCAGTACTTC,CASSPGQVKNIQYF
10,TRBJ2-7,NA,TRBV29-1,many,TGCAGCGTGGGGACCTACGAGCAGTACTTC,CSVGTYEQYF
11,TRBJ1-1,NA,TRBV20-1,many,TGCAGTGTGTCTCGGGGCACTGAAGCTTTCTTT,CSVSRGTEAFF
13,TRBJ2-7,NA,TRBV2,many,TGTGCCAGCAGTGAACTCAGGGTGGACGAGCAGTACTTC,CASSELRVDEQYF
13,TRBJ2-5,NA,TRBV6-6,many,TGTGCCAGCAGTTACGGACAGCAAGAGACCCAGTACTTC,CASSYGQQETQYF
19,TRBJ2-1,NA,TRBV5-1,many,TGCGCCAGCAGCTTCATTTCAGGGAACCATCCGAGCAGCTACAATGAGCAGTTCTTC,CASSFISGNHPSSYNEQFF
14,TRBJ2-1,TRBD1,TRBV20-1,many,TGCAGTGCCAAACCGGGACAGGGAAGGAATGAGCAGTTCTTC,CSAKPGQGRNEQFF
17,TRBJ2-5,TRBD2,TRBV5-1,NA,TGCGCCAGCAGGTCCCTTGGCGGGACTACCTTCAAAGAGACCCAGTACTTC,CASRSLGGTTFKETQYF